The sequence of this TCR beta chain was determined in a study of radiation and T cells in renal cell carcinoma. The CDR3 has 15 residues. Trimming left V 6 bases short and J 0 bases short, with 15 bases between. CDR1 is SGHTA, CDR2 FQGNSA, per germline. Time point given: blood 2 weeks post-SBRT. Treatment described: 15 Gy SBRT to primary tumor, nephrectomy 4 weeks later. Generated by immunoSEQ multiplex PCR, the TCRdb table keeps only in-frame clones and is missing some. Among fewer than 55,000 clones listed, approximately 80% were seen once. The source material was blood, sampled from a patient whose treatment included radiotherapy and nephrectomy. V usage is TRBV7-2 and J usage is TRBJ2-7, with TRBD2 as a possible D gene (7 bases). This TCR came from a woman between 65 and 79 years old with renal cell carcinoma. The CDR3 DNA reads as TGTGCCAGCAGTCCGGGGGGCTCCACCTCCTACGAGCAGTACTTC. It specifies CASSPGGSTSYEQYF.